The rows below give T cell receptor beta chains drawn from one sample of a study of PD-1 blockade in mismatch repair-deficient tumors. Antigens of these TCRs are unknown. The method was immunoSEQ multiplex PCR; TCRdb's version includes in-frame clones alone and lacks a portion of them. The sample records 11,000 to 15,000 clones, about nine tenths being singletons. Specimen: cells cultured in vitro, collected from a patient treated with pembrolizumab. The receptors derive from an adult with mismatch repair-deficient cancer. The CDR3 runs from the conserved cysteine through the conserved F or W. The D gene is left open where the match is weak. Expanded clones are given a class, and other clones once, few, many or no size at all.

J gene,V gene,D gene,clone size,CDR3 protein,CDR3 DNA
TRBJ2-1,TRBV21-1,-,-,CASSNPNGEQFF,TGTGCCAGCAGCAATCCTAACGGGGAGCAGTTCTTC
TRBJ2-7,TRBV5-1,TRBD2,-,CASSLEAGGAYEQYF,TGCGCCAGCAGCTTGGAGGCGGGAGGCGCCTACGAGCAGTACTTC
TRBJ2-7,TRBV5-4,TRBD2,-,CASSPKTSASSYEQYF,TGTGCCAGCAGCCCAAAGACTAGCGCGAGCTCCTACGAGCAGTACTTC
TRBJ2-3,TRBV14,TRBD1,-,CASSPHSGGGQYF,TGTGCCAGCAGCCCCCACTCAGGGGGTGGGCAGTATTTT
TRBJ2-3,TRBV5-1,-,-,CASAGVAGADTQYF,TGCGCCAGCGCTGGGGTGGCAGGGGCAGATACGCAGTATTTT
TRBJ2-2,TRBV30,-,-,CAYPHRFSGLNTGELFF,TGTGCCTACCCCCACAGATTTAGCGGACTTAACACCGGGGAGCTGTTTTTT
TRBJ2-2,TRBV7-3,-,-,CASSSDSTNTGELFF,TGTGCCAGCAGCTCAGACAGTACGAACACCGGGGAGCTGTTTTTT
TRBJ2-5,TRBV4-2,TRBD2,-,CASSPRTSGSSETQYF,TGTGCCAGCAGCCCTAGGACTAGCGGGAGCTCGGAGACCCAGTACTTC
TRBJ2-5,TRBV29-1,TRBD2,-,CSVDGLAGSQETQYF,TGCAGCGTTGACGGTCTAGCGGGCAGCCAAGAGACCCAGTACTTC
TRBJ2-2,TRBV2,-,-,CASKSTNTGELFF,TGTGCCAGCAAAAGCACGAACACCGGGGAGCTGTTTTTT
TRBJ2-1,TRBV5-1,-,-,CASRRAYNEQFF,TGCGCCAGCCGGAGGGCCTACAATGAGCAGTTCTTC
TRBJ2-3,TRBV19,-,-,CASSFTSYGPTDTQYF,TGTGCCAGTAGTTTCACTAGTTACGGCCCCACAGATACGCAGTATTTT
TRBJ1-2,TRBV11-1,-,-,CASSLYGREGYTF,TGTGCCAGCAGCTTATATGGCAGGGAAGGCTACACCTTC
TRBJ2-7,TRBV18,-,-,CASSSAQAFYEQYF,TGTGCCAGCTCATCGGCGCAGGCTTTCTACGAGCAGTACTTC
TRBJ2-1,TRBV19,TRBD2,-,CASSIGGLASRNEQFF,TGTGCCAGTAGTATAGGTGGACTAGCGTCCCGCAATGAGCAGTTCTTC
TRBJ2-1,TRBV30,-,-,CAWSGGYSYYNEQFF,TGTGCCTGGAGTGGCGGCTACTCCTACTACAATGAGCAGTTCTTC
TRBJ1-2,TRBV11-3,-,-,CASSLGGMDLYGYTF,TGTGCCAGCAGCTTAGGAGGTATGGACCTCTATGGCTACACCTTC
TRBJ1-2,TRBV27,-,-,CASRTGSNYGYTF,TGTGCCAGCAGGACCGGATCTAACTATGGCTACACCTTC
TRBJ2-3,TRBV29-1,TRBD2,-,CSVARLAERTDTQYF,TGCAGCGTGGCCAGACTAGCGGAACGCACAGATACGCAGTATTTT
TRBJ2-2,TRBV9,TRBD2,-,CASSPTGTSNTGELFF,TGTGCCAGCAGCCCAACCGGGACTAGCAACACCGGGGAGCTGTTTTTT
TRBJ2-3,TRBV11-3,TRBD2,-,CASSFSGGADTQYF,TGTGCCAGCAGCTTTTCGGGAGGGGCAGATACGCAGTATTTT
TRBJ1-5,TRBV11-2,-,-,CASSLGIGNQPQHF,TGTGCCAGCAGCTTAGGTATAGGCAATCAGCCCCAGCATTTT
TRBJ2-3,TRBV27,-,-,CASSSGRMVTDTQYF,TGTGCCAGCTCCTCGGGGCGGATGGTCACAGATACGCAGTATTTT
TRBJ2-7,TRBV5-1,-,once,CASSLASSSYEQYF,TGCGCCAGCAGCTTGGCCTCTAGCTCCTACGAGCAGTACTTC
TRBJ1-3,TRBV5-1,-,-,CASSLGRQGNTIYF,TGCGCCAGCAGCTTGGGTCGTCAGGGAAACACCATATATTTT
TRBJ1-5,TRBV7-9,-,-,CASTRAGSNQPQHF,TGTGCCAGCACCCGGGCGGGGAGCAATCAGCCCCAGCATTTT
TRBJ2-7,TRBV28,-,-,CASSSDRSRVLAEYEQYF,TGTGCCAGCAGTTCCGACAGGAGCCGAGTGCTAGCGGAATACGAGCAGTACTTC
TRBJ1-4,TRBV20-1,-,-,CSARNEKLFF,TGCAGTGCTAGGAATGAAAAACTGTTTTTT
TRBJ2-5,TRBV7-6,-,-,CASSLVTVETQYF,TGTGCCAGCAGCTTAGTAACAGTAGAGACCCAGTACTTC
TRBJ2-5,TRBV5-8,-,-,CASSGTPTRNQETQYF,TGTGCCAGCAGCGGGACCCCTACCCGAAACCAAGAGACCCAGTACTTC
TRBJ1-1,TRBV19,-,-,CASSIEGYTEAFF,TGTGCCAGTAGTATTGAGGGGTACACTGAAGCTTTCTTT
TRBJ2-7,TRBV7-2,TRBD2,-,CASSFSSGSIIEQYF,TGTGCCAGCAGCTTCTCTAGCGGGAGTATAATCGAGCAGTACTTC
TRBJ2-7,TRBV10-1,TRBD1,few,CASSQRDRRYEQYF,TGCGCCAGCAGCCAACGGGACAGGCGCTACGAGCAGTACTTC
TRBJ2-1,TRBV4-1,TRBD2,-,CASSRVLTGTTSYNEQFF,TGCGCCAGCAGCCGGGTGCTAACCGGGACTACTTCCTACAATGAGCAGTTCTTC
TRBJ2-1,TRBV19,-,few,CASSPLLTGREWNEQFF,TGTGCCAGTAGTCCTCTCCTTACAGGGAGAGAATGGAATGAGCAGTTCTTC
TRBJ1-1,TRBV7-9,-,-,CASSLARGGRNTEAFF,TGTGCCAGCAGCTTAGCTCGCGGGGGTAGGAACACTGAAGCTTTCTTT
TRBJ2-2,TRBV30,-,-,CAWSREENTGELFF,TGTGCCTGGAGTAGGGAGGAGAACACCGGGGAGCTGTTTTTT
TRBJ2-1,TRBV10-2,TRBD2,-,CASRYLAGDHNEQFF,TGCGCCAGCAGGTACCTAGCGGGAGACCACAATGAGCAGTTCTTC
TRBJ2-2,TRBV6-4,-,-,CASSDSGGANTGELFF,TGTGCCAGCAGTGACTCGGGGGGCGCGAACACCGGGGAGCTGTTTTTT
TRBJ2-7,TRBV4-1,TRBD1,-,CASSQGGFGTAYEQYF,TGCGCCAGCAGCCAAGGGGGGTTCGGGACAGCCTACGAGCAGTACTTC
TRBJ1-1,TRBV29-1,-,-,CSVCGIGGTWAEAFF,TGCAGCGTTTGCGGCATCGGAGGGACCTGGGCTGAAGCTTTCTTT
TRBJ2-1,TRBV27,TRBD1,-,CASSGTAEQFF,TGTGCCAGCAGTGGGACAGCTGAGCAGTTCTTC
TRBJ2-1,TRBV4-1,-,-,CASSQSPREDNEQFF,TGCGCCAGCAGCCAATCGCCGAGGGAGGACAATGAGCAGTTCTTC
TRBJ2-7,TRBV5-6,-,-,CASSRRGYEQYF,TGTGCCAGCAGCCGTAGAGGTTACGAGCAGTACTTC
TRBJ1-5,TRBV2,-,few,CASASYSNQPQHF,TGTGCCAGCGCGTCCTATAGCAATCAGCCCCAGCATTTT
TRBJ1-1,TRBV29-1,-,-,CSVRRGVMNTEAFF,TGCAGCGTTCGCAGGGGCGTCATGAACACTGAAGCTTTCTTT
TRBJ2-3,TRBV7-2,-,-,CASSHGNTQYF,TGTGCCAGCTCCCACGGAAATACGCAGTATTTT
TRBJ2-7,TRBV19,-,-,CASSIAGTSYEQYF,TGTGCCAGTAGTATAGCAGGGACTTCCTACGAGCAGTACTTC
TRBJ2-1,TRBV7-3,TRBD2,-,CASSLIAGAQNEQFF,TGTGCCAGCAGCTTAATAGCGGGAGCCCAAAATGAGCAGTTCTTC